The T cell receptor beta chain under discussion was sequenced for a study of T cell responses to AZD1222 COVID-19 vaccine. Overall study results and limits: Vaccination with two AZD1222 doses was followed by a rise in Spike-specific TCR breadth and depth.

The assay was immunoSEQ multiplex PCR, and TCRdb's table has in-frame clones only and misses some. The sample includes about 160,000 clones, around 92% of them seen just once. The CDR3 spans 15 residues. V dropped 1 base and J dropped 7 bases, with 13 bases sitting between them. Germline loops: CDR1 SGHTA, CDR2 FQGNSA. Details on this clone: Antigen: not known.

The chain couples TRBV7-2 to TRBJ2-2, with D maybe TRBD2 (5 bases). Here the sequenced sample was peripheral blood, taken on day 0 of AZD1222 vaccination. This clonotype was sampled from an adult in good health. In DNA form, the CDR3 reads TGTGCCAGCAGCTTAGGGACTCCCACGTACGGGGAGCTGTTTTTT. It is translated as CASSLGTPTYGELFF. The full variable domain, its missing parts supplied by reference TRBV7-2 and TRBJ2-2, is GAGVSQSPSNKVTEKGKDVELRCDPISGHTALYWYRQSLGQGLEFLIYFQGNSAPDKSGLPSDRFSAERTGGSVSTLTIQRTQQEDSAVYLCASSLGTPTYGELFFGEGSRLTVL.